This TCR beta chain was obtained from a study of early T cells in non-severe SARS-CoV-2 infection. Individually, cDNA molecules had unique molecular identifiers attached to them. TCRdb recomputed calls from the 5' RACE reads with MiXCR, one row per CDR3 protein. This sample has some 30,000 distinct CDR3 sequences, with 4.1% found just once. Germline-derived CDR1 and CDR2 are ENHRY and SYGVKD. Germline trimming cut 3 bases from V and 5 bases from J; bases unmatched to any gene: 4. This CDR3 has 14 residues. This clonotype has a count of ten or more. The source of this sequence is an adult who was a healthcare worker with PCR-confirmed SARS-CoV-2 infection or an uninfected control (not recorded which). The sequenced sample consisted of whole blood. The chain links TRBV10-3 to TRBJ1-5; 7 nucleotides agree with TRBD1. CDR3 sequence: CAISDFTGDQPQHF. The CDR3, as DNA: TGTGCCATCAGTGATTTTACAGGGGATCAGCCCCAGCATTTT.